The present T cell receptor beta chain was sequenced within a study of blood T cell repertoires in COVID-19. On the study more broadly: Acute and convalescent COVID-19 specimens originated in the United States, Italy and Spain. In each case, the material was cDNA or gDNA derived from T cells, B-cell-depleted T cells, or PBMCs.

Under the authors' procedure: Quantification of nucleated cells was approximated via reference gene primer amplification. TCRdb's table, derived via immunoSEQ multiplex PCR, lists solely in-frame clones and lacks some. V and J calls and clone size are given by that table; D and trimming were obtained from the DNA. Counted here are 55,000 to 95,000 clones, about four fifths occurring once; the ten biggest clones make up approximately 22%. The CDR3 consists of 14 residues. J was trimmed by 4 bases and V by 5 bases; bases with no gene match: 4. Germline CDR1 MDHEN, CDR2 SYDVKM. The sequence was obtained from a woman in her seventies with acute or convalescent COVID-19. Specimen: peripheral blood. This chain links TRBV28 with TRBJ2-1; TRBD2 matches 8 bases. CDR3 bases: TGTGCCAGCAGTCGGGCGGGAGGATACAATGAGCAGTTCTTC. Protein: CASSRAGGYNEQFF.